Shown below are 7 T cell receptor beta chains from a single sample sequenced in a study of T-cell reconstitution after alpha-beta-depleted transplantation in children. TCRbeta library preparation incorporated unique molecular identifiers. MiXCR was run by TCRdb on the PCR reads, yielding one entry per CDR3 protein. The sample shows 210,000 or so distinct CDR3 sequences, roughly a tenth of them seen only once. The specimen was PBMCs, collected before TCRalphabeta/CD19-depleted stem cell transplant. These receptors all come from a child under two years old with acute myeloid leukemia, due to receive a stem cell transplant.

Concerning this clonotype: In this CDR3 the conserved last residue, phenylalanine or tryptophan, is missing, so a read error is likely. This rearrangement joins TRBV11-1 to TRBJ2-1, with TRBD2 matching over 8 bases. The CDR3 is made up of 18 amino acids. Per germline, CDR1 SGHAT and CDR2 FQDESV (reference sequence). CDR3 protein: CASSIAGLLDNSYNEQFS. The CDR3 DNA sequence: TGTGCCAGCAGCATAGCGGGACTACTAGACAACTCCTACAATGAGCAGTTCTCC.

This clonotype was counted ten times or more. The chain links TRBV6-5 to TRBJ2-6; D gene ambiguous. The CDR3 covers 14 residues. Germline V gene sequence: CDR1 MNHEY, CDR2 SVGAGI. Trimming left V 2 bases short and J 0 bases short, with 2 bases between. CDR3 sequence (DNA): TGTGCCAGCAGTTACAGCTCTGGGGCCAACGTCCTGACTTTC. This translates into CASSYSSGANVLTF.

In its sample, this clonotype was seen a few times. The chain carries TRBV6-1 and TRBJ1-1, with 10 bases fitting TRBD1. Per the germline V gene, CDR1 is MNHNS and CDR2 is SASEGT. Trimming took 1 base from V and 4 from J; bases not matched to a gene: 3. This CDR3 comprises 15 residues. CDR3 sequence reads: CASSEVTGGRTEAFF. CDR3 DNA sequence: TGTGCCAGCAGTGAAGTGACAGGGGGCCGCACTGAAGCTTTCTTT.

This clonotype was recorded at least ten times. This rearrangement joins TRBV4-3 to TRBJ2-1, with 8 bases identical to TRBD2. This CDR3 spans 19 amino acids. Germline CDR1 and CDR2: LGHNA and YSLEER. V shed 2 bases, J shed 4 bases, and the junction held 16 bases outside the gene matches. Here the CDR3 DNA reads TGCGCCAGCAGCCAAAGGTACGGACGGCCGGGACTAGATTACAATGAGCAGTTCTTC. Amino acid sequence: CASSQRYGRPGLDYNEQFF.

This clonotype showed up many times. This chain links TRBV4-1 with TRBJ2-1; 8 bases align to TRBD2. The germline V gene has CDR1 MGHRA and CDR2 YSYEKL. There are 17 residues in the CDR3. V lost 1 base and J lost 10; bases outside the gene matches: 15. The CDR3 here is CASSQGPQAGEMEEQFF. The CDR3, as DNA: TGCGCCAGCAGCCAAGGGCCTCAAGCGGGAGAAATGGAGGAGCAGTTCTTC.

This clonotype was counted at least ten times. This chain uses TRBV7-2 with TRBJ2-3, with 8 nucleotides matching TRBD2. The CDR3 totals 15 residues. Germline V gene data show CDR1 as SGHTA and CDR2 as FQGNSA. Trimming at V came to 5 bases and at J to 6 bases, leaving 10 bases not matched to a gene. CDR3 DNA sequence: TGTGCCAGCAGCAGCTCTCGTCTAGCGGGCGATACGCAGTATTTT. It encodes CASSSSRLAGDTQYF. Full variable domain (remainder filled in from reference TRBV7-2 and TRBJ2-3): GAGVSQSPSNKVTEKGKDVELRCDPISGHTALYWYRQSLGQGLEFLIYFQGNSAPDKSGLPSDRFSAERTGGSVSTLTIQRTQQEDSAVYLCASSSSRLAGDTQYFGPGTRLTVL.

V usage is TRBV20-1 and J usage is TRBJ2-5; D is possibly TRBD1 (5 bases). The V end was cut by 1 base, the J end by 3 bases, with 9 bases between. Germline assignment: CDR1 DFQATT and CDR2 SNEGSKA (reference sequence). The CDR3 covers 13 residues. CDR3 nucleotides: TGCAGTGCTAGAGTGGCAGGGAAAGAGACCCAGTACTTC. Amino acid sequence: CSARVAGKETQYF.